This T cell receptor (beta chain) is drawn from a study of cytomegalovirus exposure and HLA in healthy donors. Study summary: There were approximately 81 million unique TCRs (from HLA-typed donors) in an early data release. Study outcomes and limitations: A later analysis showed HLA-associated TCR beta chains outstripping equally common others in clonal expansion.

In regard to this clone: The antigen remains unidentified.

V lost 4 bases and J lost 1; bases outside the gene matches: 7. CDR3 length: 16 amino acids. The V gene's germline CDR1 is MGHRA and CDR2 YSYEKL. PCR employed 60 Vbeta and 13 Jbeta primers. TCRdb's copy holds only in-frame clones and misses some; the assay was immunoSEQ multiplex PCR. The repertoire holds tens of thousands of clones, around 81% seen once, with 5% to 7% in the top ten. The sequenced sample consisted of PBMCs. This clonotype was sampled from a man aged 18 to 29 in good health and CMV-seropositive. This chain connects TRBV4-1 to TRBJ2-7; 10 bases are shared with TRBD1. CDR3 in amino acids: CASSPTRDRGSYEQYF. The DNA of the CDR3 is TGCGCCAGCAGCCCAACGAGGGACAGGGGATCCTACGAGCAGTACTTC.